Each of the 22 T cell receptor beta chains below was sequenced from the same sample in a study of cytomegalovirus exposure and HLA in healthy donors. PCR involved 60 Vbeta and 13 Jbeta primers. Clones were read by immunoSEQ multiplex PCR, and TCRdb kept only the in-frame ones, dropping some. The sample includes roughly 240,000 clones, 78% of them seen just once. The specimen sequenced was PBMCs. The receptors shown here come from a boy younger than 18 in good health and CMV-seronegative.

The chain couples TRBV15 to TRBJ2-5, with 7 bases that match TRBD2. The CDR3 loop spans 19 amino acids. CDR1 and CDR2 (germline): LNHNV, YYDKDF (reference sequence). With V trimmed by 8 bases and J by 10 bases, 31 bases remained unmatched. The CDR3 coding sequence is TGTGCCACCGAGGTAATTAACGGGGGAGGGTATGCGGTCTTCAGTAACCAGTACTTC. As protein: CATEVINGGGYAVFSNQYF.

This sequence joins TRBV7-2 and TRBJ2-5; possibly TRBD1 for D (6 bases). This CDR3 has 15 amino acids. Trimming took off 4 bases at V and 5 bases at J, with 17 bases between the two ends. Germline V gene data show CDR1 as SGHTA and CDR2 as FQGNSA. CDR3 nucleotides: TGTGCCAGCAGCTCTACAGGGAATCCCCACGAGACCCAGTACTTC. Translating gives CASSSTGNPHETQYF.

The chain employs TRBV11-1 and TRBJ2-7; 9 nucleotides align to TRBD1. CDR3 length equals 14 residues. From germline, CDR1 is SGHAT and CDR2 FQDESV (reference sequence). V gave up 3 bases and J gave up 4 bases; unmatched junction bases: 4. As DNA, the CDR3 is TGTGCCAGCAGCTTCGAGACAGGGGGATACGAGCAGTACTTC. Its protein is CASSFETGGYEQYF.

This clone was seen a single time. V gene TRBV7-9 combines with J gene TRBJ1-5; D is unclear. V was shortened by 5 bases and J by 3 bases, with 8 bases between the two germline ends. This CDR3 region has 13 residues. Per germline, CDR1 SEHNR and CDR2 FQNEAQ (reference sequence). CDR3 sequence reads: CASSLGLNQPQHF. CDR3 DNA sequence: TGTGCCAGCAGCCTCGGACTCAATCAGCCCCAGCATTTT.

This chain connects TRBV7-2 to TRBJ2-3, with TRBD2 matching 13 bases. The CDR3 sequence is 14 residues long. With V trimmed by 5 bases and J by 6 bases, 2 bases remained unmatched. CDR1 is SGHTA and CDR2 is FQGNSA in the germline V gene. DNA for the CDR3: TGTGCCAGCAGCCAGACTAGCGGGAGGGATACGCAGTATTTT. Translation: CASSQTSGRDTQYF. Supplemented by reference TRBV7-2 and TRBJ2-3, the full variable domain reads GAGVSQSPSNKVTEKGKDVELRCDPISGHTALYWYRQSLGQGLEFLIYFQGNSAPDKSGLPSDRFSAERTGGSVSTLTIQRTQQEDSAVYLCASSQTSGRDTQYFGPGTRLTVL.

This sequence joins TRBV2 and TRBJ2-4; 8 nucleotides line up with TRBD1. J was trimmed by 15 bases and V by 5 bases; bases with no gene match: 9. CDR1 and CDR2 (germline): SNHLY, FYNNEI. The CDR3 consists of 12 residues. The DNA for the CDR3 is TGTGCCAGCAGTCTCACCAGGACAGGGTGGTACTTC. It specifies CASSLTRTGWYF.

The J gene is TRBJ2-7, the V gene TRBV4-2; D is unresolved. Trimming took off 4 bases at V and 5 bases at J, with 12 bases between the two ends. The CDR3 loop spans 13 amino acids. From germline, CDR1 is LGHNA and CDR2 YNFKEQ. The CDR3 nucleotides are TGTGCCAGCAGCCCAGAGGTCGCGAACGAGCAGTACTTC. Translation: CASSPEVANEQYF.

The CDR3, as DNA: TGTGCCAGCAGCCCGAACCGGGACAGTAGCTATGGCTACACCTTC. Translated, it gives CASSPNRDSSYGYTF. The chain employs TRBV11-2 and TRBJ1-2; 7 positions match TRBD1. The germline V gene encodes CDR1 SGHAT and CDR2 FQNNGV. V shed 5 bases and J 4 bases; nucleotides not matched to a gene: 10. The length of the CDR3 is 15 residues.

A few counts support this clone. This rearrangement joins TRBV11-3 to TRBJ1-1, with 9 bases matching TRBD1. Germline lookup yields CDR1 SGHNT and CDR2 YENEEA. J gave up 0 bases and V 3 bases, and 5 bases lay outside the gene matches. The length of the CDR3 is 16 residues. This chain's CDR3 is CASSFPGTGMNTEAFF. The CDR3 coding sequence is TGTGCCAGCAGCTTCCCCGGGACAGGGATGAACACTGAAGCTTTCTTT.

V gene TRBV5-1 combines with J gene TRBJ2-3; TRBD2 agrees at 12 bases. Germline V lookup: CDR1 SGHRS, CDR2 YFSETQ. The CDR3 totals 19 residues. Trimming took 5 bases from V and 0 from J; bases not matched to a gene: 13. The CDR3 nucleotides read TGCGCCAGCAGTTTTACCGGGACTAGCGGGTATCCTAGCACAGATACGCAGTATTTT. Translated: CASSFTGTSGYPSTDTQYF.

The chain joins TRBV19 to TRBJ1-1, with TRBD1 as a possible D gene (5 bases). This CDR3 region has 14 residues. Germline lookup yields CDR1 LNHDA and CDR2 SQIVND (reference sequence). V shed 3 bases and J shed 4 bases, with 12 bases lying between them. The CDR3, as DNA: TGTGCCAGTAGTATGGGGGGTGGGATCACTGAAGCTTTCTTT. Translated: CASSMGGGITEAFF. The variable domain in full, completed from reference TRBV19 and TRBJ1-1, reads DGGITQSPKYLFRKEGQNVTLSCEQNLNHDAMYWYRQDPGQGLRLIYYSQIVNDFQKGDIAEGYSVSREKKESFPLTVTSAQKNPTAFYLCASSMGGGITEAFFGQGTRLTVV.

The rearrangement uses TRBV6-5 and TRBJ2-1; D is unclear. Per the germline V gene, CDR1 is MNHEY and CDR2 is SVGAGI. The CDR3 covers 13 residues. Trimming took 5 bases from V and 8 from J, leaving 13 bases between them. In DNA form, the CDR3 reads TGTGCCAGCAGTGGCCAACGGGTCGATGAGCAGTTCTTC. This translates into CASSGQRVDEQFF.

CDR3 nucleotides: TGTGCCAGCAGCTCGTACTTCGTGGGCAATGAAAAACTGTTTTTT. The encoded protein is CASSSYFVGNEKLFF. J is TRBJ1-4 and V is TRBV11-3; no clear D gene. V was shortened by 4 bases and J by 5 bases, with 14 bases between the two germline ends. In germline, CDR1 is SGHNT, CDR2 YENEEA. The CDR3 has 15 residues.

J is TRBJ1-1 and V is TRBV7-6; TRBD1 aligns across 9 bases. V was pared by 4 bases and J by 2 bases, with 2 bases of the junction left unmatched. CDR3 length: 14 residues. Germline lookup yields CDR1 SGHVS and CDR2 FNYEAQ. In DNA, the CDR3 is TGTGCCAGCAGCTACAGGGGGCCAAACACTGAAGCTTTCTTT. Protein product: CASSYRGPNTEAFF.

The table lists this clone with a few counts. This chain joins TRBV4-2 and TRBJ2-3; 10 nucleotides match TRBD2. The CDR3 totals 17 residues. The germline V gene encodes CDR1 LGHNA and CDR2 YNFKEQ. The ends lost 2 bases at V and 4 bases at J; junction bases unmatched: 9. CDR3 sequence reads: CASSQSPGLASSDTQYF. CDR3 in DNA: TGTGCCAGCAGCCAATCACCGGGACTAGCGTCATCAGATACGCAGTATTTT.

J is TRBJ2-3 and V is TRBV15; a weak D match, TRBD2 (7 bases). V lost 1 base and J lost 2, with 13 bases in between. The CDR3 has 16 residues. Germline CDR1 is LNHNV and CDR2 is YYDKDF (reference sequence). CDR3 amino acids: CATSRARGALTDTQYF. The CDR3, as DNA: TGTGCCACCAGCAGAGCTCGGGGGGCCCTCACAGATACGCAGTATTTT.

This CDR3 reads CASSPLSGGRTDTQYF. CDR3 DNA: TGTGCCAGCAGCCCCCTATCGGGGGGCCGCACAGATACGCAGTATTTT. The gene calls are TRBV9 and TRBJ2-3, with a tentative D call TRBD2 (7 bases). The CDR3 runs to 16 residues. The V gene's germline CDR1 is SGDLS and CDR2 YYNGEE. The ends were cut back, 4 bases at V and 1 base at J, with 16 bases in the middle.

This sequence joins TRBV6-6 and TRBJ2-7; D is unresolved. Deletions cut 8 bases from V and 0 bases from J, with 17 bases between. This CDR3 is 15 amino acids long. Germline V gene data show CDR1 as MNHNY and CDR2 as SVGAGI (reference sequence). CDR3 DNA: TGTGCCAGCGGGCACCAGGATCCCAGCTCCTACGAGCAGTACTTC. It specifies CASGHQDPSSYEQYF.

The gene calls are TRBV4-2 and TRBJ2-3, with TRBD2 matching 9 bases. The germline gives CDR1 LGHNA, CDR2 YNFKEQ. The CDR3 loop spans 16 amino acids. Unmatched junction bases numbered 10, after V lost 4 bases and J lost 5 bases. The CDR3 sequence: CASSPGETSGGDTQYF. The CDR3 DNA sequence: TGTGCCAGCAGCCCCGGAGAGACTAGCGGTGGAGATACGCAGTATTTT.

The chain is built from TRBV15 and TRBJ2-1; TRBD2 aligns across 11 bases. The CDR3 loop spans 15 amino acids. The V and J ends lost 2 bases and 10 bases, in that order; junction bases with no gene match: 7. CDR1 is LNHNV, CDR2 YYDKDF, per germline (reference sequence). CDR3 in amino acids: CATSRNPTSGGEQFF. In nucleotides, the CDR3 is TGTGCCACCAGCAGAAATCCTACTAGCGGGGGAGAGCAGTTCTTC.

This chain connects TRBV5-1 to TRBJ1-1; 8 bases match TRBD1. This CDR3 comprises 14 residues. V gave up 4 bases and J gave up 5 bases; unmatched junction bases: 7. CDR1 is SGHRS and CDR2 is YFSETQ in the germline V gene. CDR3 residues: CASSPRTGRTEAFF. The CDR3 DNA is TGCGCCAGCAGCCCACGGACAGGGCGGACTGAAGCTTTCTTT.

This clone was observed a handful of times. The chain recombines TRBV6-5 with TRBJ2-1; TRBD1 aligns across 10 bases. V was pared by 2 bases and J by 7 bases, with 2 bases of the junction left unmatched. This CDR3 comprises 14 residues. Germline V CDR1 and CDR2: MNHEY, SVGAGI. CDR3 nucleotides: TGTGCCAGCAGTTACGGGACAGGGGTAAATGAGCAGTTCTTC. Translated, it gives CASSYGTGVNEQFF.